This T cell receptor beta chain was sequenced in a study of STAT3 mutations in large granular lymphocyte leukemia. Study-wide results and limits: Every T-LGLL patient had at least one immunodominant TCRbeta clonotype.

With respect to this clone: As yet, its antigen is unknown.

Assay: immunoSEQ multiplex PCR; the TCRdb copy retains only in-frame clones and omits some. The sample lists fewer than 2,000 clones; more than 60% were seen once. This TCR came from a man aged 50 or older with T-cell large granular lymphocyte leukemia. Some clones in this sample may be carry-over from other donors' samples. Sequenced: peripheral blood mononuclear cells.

Here the CDR3 reads CASSFGWTGGQETQYF. DNA of the CDR3: TGTGCCAGCAGCTTTGGGTGGACAGGGGGTCAAGAGACCCAGTACTTC. The genes are TRBV7-2 and TRBJ2-5, with 10 bases matching TRBD1. This CDR3 is built from 16 residues. V was clipped by 3 bases and J by 2 bases; unmatched bases: 6. Germline-derived CDR1 and CDR2 are SGHTA and FQGNSA.